These T cell receptor beta chains were read from a single sample in a study of identical twins. TCRdb re-derived calls from the 5' RACE reads in MiXCR, one entry per CDR3 protein. The sample has roughly 570,000 distinct CDR3 sequences; roughly 9.5% are singletons. The sample was also linked to a second study, of yellow fever vaccine responses in identical twins.

Sequenced input: PBMCs. These TCRs come from a woman younger than 30 in good health. CDR3s include the opening cysteine and the closing phenylalanine or tryptophan. A D gene is named only where the DNA matches it firmly. Not all rows give a size; the values are once, few, many and, for expanded clones, a class.

v_call: TRBV25-1; clone_size: .; j_call: TRBJ1-1; d_call: TRBD1; cdr3_aa: CASRKGQGGTEAFF; cdr3_nt: TGTGCCAGCAGGAAGGGACAGGGAGGGACTGAAGCTTTCTTT
v_call: TRBV6-5; clone_size: .; j_call: TRBJ1-6; d_call: .; cdr3_aa: CASSYGRAGGNSPLHF; cdr3_nt: TGTGCCAGCAGTTACGGCCGGGCGGGGGGTAATTCACCCCTCCACTTT
v_call: TRBV7-9; clone_size: .; j_call: TRBJ2-7; d_call: .; cdr3_aa: CASSLYGEQYF; cdr3_nt: TGTGCCAGCAGCTTATACGGGGAGCAGTACTTC
v_call: TRBV6-2/TRBV6-3; clone_size: .; j_call: TRBJ2-2; d_call: TRBD2; cdr3_aa: CASSSGTSGLIGELFF; cdr3_nt: TGTGCCAGCAGCTCCGGGACTAGCGGGTTGATCGGGGAGCTGTTTTTT
v_call: TRBV19; clone_size: few; j_call: TRBJ1-1; d_call: TRBD1; cdr3_aa: CAATNRGAEAFF; cdr3_nt: TGTGCCGCAACGAACAGGGGCGCTGAAGCTTTCTTT
v_call: TRBV7-9; clone_size: many; j_call: TRBJ1-3; d_call: .; cdr3_aa: CASSLEGQKLGNTIYF; cdr3_nt: TGTGCCAGCAGCTTAGAAGGACAGAAACTTGGAAACACCATATATTTT
v_call: TRBV5-1; clone_size: few; j_call: TRBJ1-6; d_call: .; cdr3_aa: CASSLSQGNSPLHF; cdr3_nt: TGCGCCAGCAGCTTGAGTCAGGGTAATTCACCCCTCCACTTT
v_call: TRBV6-1; clone_size: .; j_call: TRBJ2-1; d_call: TRBD2; cdr3_aa: CASSPWTGGSYNEQFF; cdr3_nt: TGTGCCAGCAGTCCCTGGACGGGGGGCTCCTACAATGAGCAGTTCTTC
v_call: TRBV9; clone_size: .; j_call: TRBJ2-2; d_call: .; cdr3_aa: CASSGETVNTGELFF; cdr3_nt: TGTGCCAGCAGCGGTGAGACGGTTAACACCGGGGAGCTGTTTTTT
v_call: TRBV7-9; clone_size: many; j_call: TRBJ2-1; d_call: TRBD2; cdr3_aa: CASSSWTSGGANNEQFF; cdr3_nt: TGTGCCAGCAGCTCGTGGACTAGCGGGGGGGCCAACAATGAGCAGTTCTTC
v_call: TRBV9; clone_size: few; j_call: TRBJ1-5; d_call: .; cdr3_aa: CASSVEGSDQPQHF; cdr3_nt: TGTGCCAGCAGCGTAGAAGGAAGCGATCAGCCCCAGCATTTT
v_call: TRBV4-2; clone_size: .; j_call: TRBJ2-7; d_call: .; cdr3_aa: CAISPGLLYEQYF; cdr3_nt: TGTGCCATCAGCCCAGGGCTCCTCTACGAGCAGTACTTC
v_call: TRBV5-1; clone_size: many; j_call: TRBJ2-3; d_call: TRBD2; cdr3_aa: CASSLGLAMRTDTQYF; cdr3_nt: TGCGCCAGCAGCTTGGGACTAGCGATGCGCACAGATACGCAGTATTTT
v_call: TRBV7-6; clone_size: .; j_call: TRBJ2-1; d_call: .; cdr3_aa: CASSARPSRDNEQFF; cdr3_nt: TGTGCCAGCAGCGCGCGGCCATCTAGGGACAATGAGCAGTTCTTC
v_call: TRBV7-2; clone_size: many; j_call: TRBJ2-7; d_call: .; cdr3_aa: CASSPYSYEQYF; cdr3_nt: TGTGCCAGCAGCCCATACTCCTACGAGCAGTACTTC
v_call: TRBV12-3/TRBV12-4; clone_size: .; j_call: TRBJ2-1; d_call: TRBD1; cdr3_aa: CASIPNPWDRGDNEQFF; cdr3_nt: TGTGCCAGCATACCTAATCCCTGGGACAGGGGTGACAATGAGCAGTTCTTC
v_call: TRBV6-5; clone_size: many; j_call: TRBJ1-6; d_call: TRBD1; cdr3_aa: CASSYSLDRVLSPLHF; cdr3_nt: TGTGCCAGCAGTTACTCCCTCGACAGGGTCTTGTCACCCCTCCACTTT
v_call: TRBV20-1; clone_size: .; j_call: TRBJ2-7; d_call: TRBD1; cdr3_aa: CSARGIRDRTYEQYF; cdr3_nt: TGCAGTGCTAGAGGGATCCGGGACAGAACATACGAGCAGTACTTC
v_call: TRBV10-3; clone_size: many; j_call: TRBJ1-1; d_call: .; cdr3_aa: CAISELIGVNTEAFF; cdr3_nt: TGTGCCATCAGTGAATTAATAGGGGTGAACACTGAAGCTTTCTTT
v_call: TRBV5-1; clone_size: few; j_call: TRBJ2-1; d_call: TRBD2; cdr3_aa: CASTRRAGYNEQFF; cdr3_nt: TGCGCCAGCACCCGGAGAGCGGGATACAATGAGCAGTTCTTC
v_call: TRBV20-1; clone_size: .; j_call: TRBJ1-2; d_call: .; cdr3_aa: CSAREEGNAYGYTF; cdr3_nt: TGCAGTGCTAGAGAGGAGGGAAACGCCTATGGCTACACCTTC
v_call: TRBV7-6; clone_size: .; j_call: TRBJ2-7; d_call: .; cdr3_aa: CASSLGRGANEQYF; cdr3_nt: TGTGCCAGCAGCTTAGGCAGGGGTGCCAACGAGCAGTACTTC
v_call: TRBV11-2; clone_size: .; j_call: TRBJ2-5; d_call: TRBD2; cdr3_aa: CASSSPQLAGWVEETQYF; cdr3_nt: TGTGCCAGCAGCTCCCCCCAGCTAGCGGGGTGGGTAGAAGAGACCCAGTACTTC
v_call: TRBV28; clone_size: many; j_call: TRBJ2-4; d_call: TRBD2; cdr3_aa: CASTSPSGLAGGAKNIQYF; cdr3_nt: TGTGCCAGCACCTCACCGTCGGGACTAGCGGGAGGCGCCAAAAACATTCAGTACTTC
v_call: TRBV2; clone_size: .; j_call: TRBJ2-3; d_call: TRBD2; cdr3_aa: CASSEPPQAGGRTDTQYF; cdr3_nt: TGTGCCAGCAGTGAGCCCCCACAAGCGGGGGGTCGCACAGATACGCAGTATTTT
v_call: TRBV25-1; clone_size: few; j_call: TRBJ1-1; d_call: .; cdr3_aa: CASKGYLNTEAFF; cdr3_nt: TGTGCCAGCAAAGGGTATTTGAACACTGAAGCTTTCTTT
v_call: TRBV4-2; clone_size: few; j_call: TRBJ1-3; d_call: .; cdr3_aa: CASSPTRVLSGNTIYF; cdr3_nt: TGTGCCAGCAGCCCGACCCGGGTCCTCTCTGGAAACACCATATATTTT
v_call: TRBV12-3/TRBV12-4; clone_size: many; j_call: TRBJ2-6; d_call: TRBD2; cdr3_aa: CASSLAMGGTGANVLTF; cdr3_nt: TGTGCCAGCAGTTTAGCCATGGGGGGGACTGGGGCCAACGTCCTGACTTTC
v_call: TRBV5-1; clone_size: many; j_call: TRBJ2-1; d_call: .; cdr3_aa: CASSPLNREIEQFF; cdr3_nt: TGCGCCAGCAGTCCTCTGAACAGGGAAATCGAGCAGTTCTTC
v_call: TRBV5-1; clone_size: few; j_call: TRBJ2-7; d_call: TRBD1; cdr3_aa: CASSTGDSWSEQYF; cdr3_nt: TGCGCCAGCAGCACCGGGGACAGCTGGTCCGAGCAGTACTTC
v_call: TRBV24-1; clone_size: .; j_call: TRBJ2-1; d_call: .; cdr3_aa: CATSGPTGRAEQFF; cdr3_nt: TGTGCCACCAGTGGTCCTACAGGGAGAGCTGAGCAGTTCTTC
v_call: TRBV15; clone_size: .; j_call: TRBJ2-4; d_call: TRBD1; cdr3_aa: CATNNRDRVDIQYF; cdr3_nt: TGTGCCACCAACAACCGGGACAGGGTTGACATTCAGTACTTC
v_call: TRBV20-1; clone_size: .; j_call: TRBJ2-7; d_call: .; cdr3_aa: CSARDLNANPHEQYF; cdr3_nt: TGCAGTGCTAGAGATCTGAACGCTAACCCCCACGAGCAGTACTTC
v_call: TRBV27; clone_size: .; j_call: TRBJ1-5; d_call: TRBD1; cdr3_aa: CASSTGVGGPQHF; cdr3_nt: TGTGCCAGCAGCACAGGGGTGGGTGGTCCCCAGCATTTT
v_call: TRBV20-1; clone_size: many; j_call: TRBJ2-1; d_call: TRBD2; cdr3_aa: CSARDLTSGTYEQFF; cdr3_nt: TGCAGTGCTAGAGACCTGACTAGCGGGACATATGAGCAGTTCTTC